This T cell receptor (beta chain) was captured by sequencing in a study of shared clonotypes between healthy human individuals. Study details: The plates for each donor numbered three CD4 naive, three CD4 memory, two CD8 naive and one CD8 memory.

The assay was immunoSEQ multiplex PCR, and TCRdb's table has in-frame clones only and misses some. The sample shows over a million clones, 70% to 80% of them seen only once. In this sample, this clone turned up many times. Its antigen is not identified. Other DNA sequences in this specimen translate into the identical CDR3. Germline loops: CDR1 SGHVS, CDR2 FQNEAQ. The CDR3 extends over 14 amino acids. V gave up 1 base and J gave up 2 bases, with 3 bases separating them. Findings and caveats of the study: The researchers took only blood, and tissue repertoires probably look different. Non-shared clonotypes had lower generation probabilities than those shared by all four donors. The represented genetic and exposure-history diversity was limited by the small number of donors.

The rearrangement joins TRBV7-8 to TRBJ2-6; no firm D call. The clonotype comes from a man younger than 35 in good health. Some clones in this sample may be carry-over from other donors' samples. Sequencing used memory CD4+ T cells from PBMCs. Subset meaning: CD45RA-negative fraction. CDR3 in DNA: TGTGCCAGCAGCTTAGACACTGGGGCCAACGTCCTGACTTTC. It translates to CASSLDTGANVLTF.